This record covers a single T cell receptor (beta chain). Libraries were prepared by immunoSEQ multiplex PCR; TCRdb keeps only in-frame clonotypes and omits some of them. The table includes 30,000 to 40,000 clones, around nine tenths detected once. This entry belongs to a study of OX40 agonist ivuxolimab in advanced cancers. This CDR3 is built from 12 residues. V was trimmed by 6 bases and J by 5 bases, leaving 11 bases between them. CDR1 and CDR2 from the germline V gene are MNHEY and SVGAGI. Exclusion applied to patients with autoimmune disease history or systemic immunosuppression. This receptor was obtained from an adult with an advanced solid tumor such as melanoma, head and neck, liver or kidney cancer. This specimen was CD4+ or CD8+ T cells sorted from blood, taken in a trial of the OX40 agonist ivuxolimab. The V and J genes are TRBV6-5 and TRBJ2-7; D unclear. The CDR3: CASRFKPHEQYF. The CDR3 nucleotides are TGTGCCAGCAGATTCAAGCCCCACGAGCAGTACTTC.